A selection of T cell receptor beta chains follows, all from one sample in a study of T cell repertoires in cytomegalovirus infection. These TCRs' antigens remain unknown. TCRdb re-derived calls from the reads in MiXCR, one entry per CDR3 protein. The sample includes approximately 730,000 distinct CDR3 sequences, around a third of them seen just once. The specimen was cultured PBMCs, collected from culture after CMV antigen stimulation. Receptor source: a human donor in good health (CMV status not recorded). Some clones in this sample may be carry-over from other donors' samples. CDR3s include the opening cysteine and the closing phenylalanine or tryptophan. Each record gives: D gene, J gene, clone size, V gene, CDR3 protein, CDR3 DNA. The D gene is left open where the match is weak. The size entry is marked missing in some rows and otherwise reads once, few, many or a size class.

- TRBJ2-1 - TRBV5-4 CASSYWTYRGNEQFF TGTGCCTCTTCATATTGGACCTACCGGGGCAATGAGCAGTTCTTC
TRBD1 TRBJ1-5 few TRBV25-1 CASRGQGALQPQHF TGTGCCAGCAGGGGACAGGGGGCCTTGCAGCCCCAGCATTTT
- TRBJ1-4 - TRBV28 CASSPTYRVEKLFF TGTGCCAGCAGTCCCACCTATAGAGTAGAAAAACTGTTTTTT
- TRBJ1-5 - TRBV20-1 CSARQDTNSNQPQHF TGCAGTGCTAGGCAGGACACTAATAGCAATCAGCCCCAGCATTTT
- TRBJ2-1 - TRBV12-3/TRBV12-4 CASTPTGSSYNEQFF TGTGCCAGCACCCCGACAGGTAGCTCCTACAATGAGCAGTTCTTC
TRBD1 TRBJ1-1 - TRBV5-4 CASSLDGTANTEAFF TGTGCCAGCAGCTTGGACGGGACAGCGAACACTGAAGCTTTCTTT
TRBD2 TRBJ2-3 few TRBV12-3/TRBV12-4 CASSSRTSGRDADTQYF TGTGCCAGCAGTTCTAGGACTAGCGGGAGGGATGCAGATACGCAGTATTTT
- TRBJ2-1 once TRBV19 CASSIVTWDEQFF TGTGCCAGTAGTATAGTCACTTGGGATGAGCAGTTCTTC
- TRBJ2-7 - TRBV6-2/TRBV6-3 CASILDGATYEQYF TGTGCCAGCATTCTCGACGGGGCAACCTACGAGCAGTACTTC
TRBD1 TRBJ1-5 - TRBV6-1 CASSEFSGQGSNQPQHF TGTGCCAGCAGTGAATTCTCCGGACAGGGATCGAATCAGCCCCAGCATTTT
- TRBJ2-7 - TRBV6-2/TRBV6-3 CASFNPGSSYEQYF TGTGCCAGCTTTAACCCGGGGTCCTCCTACGAGCAGTACTTC
TRBD1 TRBJ1-6 many TRBV7-2 CASSSGQGNSPLHF TGTGCCAGCAGCTCGGGACAGGGTAATTCACCCCTCCACTTT
- TRBJ1-2 - TRBV7-6 CASSEHSPGWANYGYTF TGTGCCAGCAGCGAGCACTCGCCCGGTTGGGCTAACTATGGCTACACCTTC
- TRBJ2-1 few TRBV7-2 CASSLIGWGEQFF TGTGCCAGCAGCTTAATTGGGTGGGGTGAGCAGTTCTTC
TRBD1 TRBJ2-7 once TRBV20-1 CSARDRRSSYEQYF TGCAGTGCTAGGGACAGGAGGAGTTCCTACGAGCAGTACTTC
- TRBJ1-5 - TRBV4-1 CASSQAGSHQPQHF TGCGCCAGCAGCCAAGCCGGCAGCCATCAGCCCCAGCATTTT
- TRBJ2-2 - TRBV20-1 CSATPGEGTGELFF TGCAGTGCTACCCCTGGAGAGGGAACCGGGGAGCTGTTTTTT
- TRBJ2-1 few TRBV5-1 CASSPQRTAYNEQFF TGCGCCAGCAGCCCCCAGCGAACGGCCTACAATGAGCAGTTCTTC
TRBD2 TRBJ2-1 few TRBV20-1 CSAPGLAGGPGYNEQFF TGCAGTGCGCCGGGACTAGCGGGAGGGCCGGGATACAATGAGCAGTTCTTC
- TRBJ1-1 few TRBV2 CASRDLTEAFF TGTGCCAGTAGGGACCTCACTGAAGCTTTCTTT
- TRBJ2-1 - TRBV6-2/TRBV6-3 CASSYSEATSYNEQFF TGTGCCAGCAGTTACTCAGAGGCTACTTCCTACAATGAGCAGTTCTTC
TRBD1 TRBJ2-1 - TRBV20-1 CSAGTGALHNVYNEQFF TGCAGTGCCGGGACAGGGGCCCTACATAACGTTTACAATGAGCAGTTCTTC
- TRBJ2-5 - TRBV6-1 CASSDQGGETQYF TGTGCCAGCAGTGACCAGGGAGGAGAGACCCAGTACTTC
- TRBJ2-3 few TRBV6-6 CASSRQGAGRDTQYF TGTGCCAGCAGCCGTCAGGGCGCGGGGAGAGATACGCAGTATTTT
- TRBJ1-1 few TRBV25-1 CASSDAARVNEAFF TGTGCCAGCAGTGATGCGGCTAGGGTGAATGAAGCTTTCTTT
TRBD1 TRBJ2-7 - TRBV6-6 CASSYSRDRGRDEQYF TGTGCCAGCAGTTACAGCCGGGACAGGGGGCGAGATGAGCAGTACTTC
TRBD1 TRBJ2-1 many TRBV7-2 CASSLEDRSSYNEQFF TGTGCCAGCAGCCTCGAGGACAGGAGCTCCTACAATGAGCAGTTCTTC
TRBD2 TRBJ2-1 many TRBV12-3/TRBV12-4 CASSQGLAGGNEQFF TGTGCCAGCAGTCAAGGACTAGCGGGAGGCAATGAGCAGTTCTTC
- TRBJ2-6 many TRBV4-3 CASSQDTGANVLTF TGCGCCAGCAGCCAAGATACGGGGGCCAACGTCCTGACTTTC
TRBD2 TRBJ2-3 - TRBV4-1 CASSRDFGGGLDTQYF TGCGCCAGCAGCCGAGACTTCGGGGGGGGCCTCGATACGCAGTATTTT
TRBD2 TRBJ2-3 many TRBV7-6 CASSLRGDGTDTQYF TGTGCCAGCAGCCTGCGGGGGGATGGCACAGATACGCAGTATTTT
- TRBJ1-1 - TRBV6-5 CASHSLAEAFF TGTGCCAGCCATAGTCTGGCTGAAGCTTTCTTT
TRBD2 TRBJ2-3 - TRBV29-1 CSVVATSGGTDTQYF TGCAGCGTTGTCGCGACTAGCGGGGGAACAGATACGCAGTATTTT
- TRBJ2-2 few TRBV7-2 CASRGRLSTGELFF TGTGCCAGCAGAGGGAGGCTCAGCACCGGGGAGCTGTTTTTT
- TRBJ1-4 few TRBV7-9 CASSLARRQTVGNEKLFF TGTGCCAGCAGCTTAGCTCGACGGCAGACGGTGGGTAATGAAAAACTGTTTTTT
- TRBJ2-5 - TRBV15 CATSRDPPLTQYF TGTGCCACCAGCAGGGATCCCCCGTTGACCCAGTACTTC
TRBD2 TRBJ2-1 - TRBV9 CASSATSGRFHEQFF TGTGCCAGCAGCGCCACTAGCGGGAGGTTCCATGAGCAGTTCTTC
TRBD1 TRBJ1-2 - TRBV20-1 CSARSRTGGNYGYTF TGCAGTGCTAGATCCAGGACAGGGGGAAACTATGGCTACACCTTC
- TRBJ1-2 - TRBV6-5 CAGSYGTMQTLYGYTF TGTGCCGGCAGTTATGGGACGATGCAGACCCTTTATGGCTACACCTTC
- TRBJ2-1 few TRBV27 CASRAGTQSYNEQFF TGTGCCAGCAGGGCCGGGACACAATCCTACAATGAGCAGTTCTTC
- TRBJ1-1 few TRBV9 CASSVGPMNTEAFF TGTGCCAGCAGCGTAGGGCCGATGAACACTGAAGCTTTCTTT
- TRBJ1-2 few TRBV6-1 CASSSPGWNGYTF TGTGCCAGCAGTTCCCCAGGTTGGAATGGCTACACCTTC
TRBD1 TRBJ1-2 few TRBV12-3/TRBV12-4 CASSLDDREGYGYTF TGTGCCAGCAGTTTAGACGACAGGGAAGGCTATGGCTACACCTTC
- TRBJ1-1 many TRBV7-2 CASSSLGALNTEAFF TGTGCCAGCAGCTCTCTTGGGGCCCTGAACACTGAAGCTTTCTTT
- TRBJ2-6 - TRBV14 CASSHFGTVPSGANVLTF TGTGCCAGCAGCCACTTCGGAACTGTCCCCTCTGGGGCCAACGTCCTGACTTTC
TRBD1 TRBJ1-6 many TRBV7-2 CASSLYRDRGSPLHF TGTGCCAGCAGCTTATATCGGGACAGGGGTTCACCCCTCCACTTT
- TRBJ2-1 - TRBV6-2/TRBV6-3 CASSQFVSSYNEQFF TGTGCCAGCAGTCAATTTGTCAGCTCCTACAATGAGCAGTTCTTC
- TRBJ2-7 few TRBV12-3/TRBV12-4 CASSWGGPGVEQYF TGTGCCAGCAGTTGGGGCGGGCCCGGAGTCGAGCAGTACTTC
- TRBJ1-1 few TRBV19 CASSIGGIGTEAFF TGTGCCAGTAGTATAGGAGGGATCGGCACTGAAGCTTTCTTT
- TRBJ1-1 few TRBV12-3/TRBV12-4 CATTKGPTEAFF TGTGCCACCACGAAGGGGCCCACTGAAGCTTTCTTT
- TRBJ2-7 - TRBV20-1 CSASRGSGYEQYF TGCAGTGCTAGCAGAGGGAGCGGGTACGAGCAGTACTTC
- TRBJ2-3 few TRBV7-8 CASSPRDGTDTQYF TGTGCCAGCAGCCCCCGGGACGGCACAGATACGCAGTATTTT
- TRBJ1-6 - TRBV12-3/TRBV12-4 CASSFTPGSNSPLHF TGTGCCAGCAGTTTCACCCCGGGATCCAATTCACCCCTCCACTTT
TRBD2 TRBJ2-7 few TRBV5-1 CASSQGEGAGEQYF TGCGCCAGCAGTCAGGGTGAGGGAGCGGGGGAGCAGTACTTC
- TRBJ1-1 - TRBV6-6 CASSYSRDKNTEAFF TGTGCCAGCAGTTACTCCCGGGACAAGAACACTGAAGCTTTCTTT
- TRBJ1-5 - TRBV18 CASSPPGAGNGQPQHF TGTGCCAGCTCACCACCGGGGGCAGGGAATGGTCAGCCCCAGCATTTT